This T cell receptor (beta chain) is from a study of patients and donors after allogeneic stem cell transplantation. Via MiXCR, TCRdb re-called the RT-PCR reads, giving one row per CDR3 protein. The sample lists roughly 880,000 distinct CDR3 sequences, 15% to 20% seen once, with 5% to 6.5% in the top ten. This CDR3 is built from 14 residues. Germline CDR1 SGHTA, CDR2 FQGNSA. The ends were cut back, 3 bases at V and 4 bases at J, with 13 bases in the middle. Material for sequencing was blood, either unsorted or a sorted T cell fraction (not recorded which). This TCR was sampled from a human donor who was either an allogeneic HSCT recipient or a stem cell or donor lymphocyte infusion donor (not recorded which). It is not recorded whose cells these are; they may come from a transplant donor. The rearrangement links TRBV7-2 to TRBJ2-7; D not resolved. The DNA for the CDR3 is TGTGCCAGCAGCTTCTCCGGAACAACTTACGAGCAGTACTTC. Protein product: CASSFSGTTYEQYF.